What follows describes a single TCR beta chain. The record originates from a study of CD8+ T cells in alopecia areata. Reverse transcription of extracted RNA yielded cDNA, which provided the sequencing template. Repertoires were generated with immunoSEQ multiplex PCR, while TCRdb's copy carries only in-frame clones and drops some. The sample gives some 130,000 clones, 53% of which show up once; 0.45% to 0.5% is in the top ten. The treatment was: oral pan-JAK inhibitor, 5-10 mg twice daily. The germline gives CDR1 SNHLY, CDR2 FYNNEI. This CDR3 region has 13 residues. Trimming took 9 bases from V and 2 from J, leaving 12 bases between them.

The sequences come from CD4+ T cells sorted from blood, collected at week 4, from a patient treated with tofacitinib. The gene calls are TRBV2 and TRBJ2-3, with D possibly matching TRBD2 (7 bases). The receptor was derived from a human donor with alopecia areata. CDR3 DNA: TGTGCCAGTCGGGGGGCCTCCACAGATACGCAGTATTTT. The encoded protein is CASRGASTDTQYF.